A single sample gave rise to the 31 T cell receptor beta chains below, sequenced in a study of neurological immune-mediated disorders. TCRdb fed the 5' RACE reads into MiXCR, producing one record per CDR3 protein. The table shows approximately 23,000 distinct CDR3 sequences, with 10% occurring only once. Sequencing was performed on PBMCs. These receptors all come from a woman aged 60-70 years with HTLV-1-associated myelopathy (HAM/TSP).

This clonotype was seen at least ten times. This chain joins TRBV5-1 and TRBJ2-5, with TRBD2 matching over 13 bases. CDR3 length equals 16 residues. V dropped 3 bases and J dropped 2; count of bases not matched to a gene: 4. The germline V gene encodes CDR1 SGHRS and CDR2 YFSETQ. CDR3 DNA: TGCGCCAGCAGCTCTTGGACTAGCGGGAGTCAAGAGACCCAGTACTTC. Its protein is CASSSWTSGSQETQYF.

This clonotype showed up many times. The V and J genes are TRBV6-6 and TRBJ1-2, with D tentatively TRBD1 (6 bases). The CDR3 length is 18 residues. V gave up 2 bases and J gave up 3 bases, with 22 bases separating them. The germline V gene encodes CDR1 MNHNY and CDR2 SVGAGI (reference sequence). CDR3 loop: CASSYPSPWVGGDYGYTF. CDR3 sequence (DNA): TGTGCCAGCAGTTACCCTTCCCCCTGGGTAGGGGGAGACTATGGCTACACCTTC.

This clonotype occurred many times. The chain links TRBV18 to TRBJ2-7; the D is unclear. Germline lookup yields CDR1 KGHSH and CDR2 LQKENI. The CDR3 is 12 residues long. V was clipped by 6 bases and J by 4 bases, with 10 bases between them. The CDR3 sequence is CASSQEFYEQYF. For the CDR3, the DNA is TGTGCCAGCTCGCAGGAGTTTTACGAGCAGTACTTC.

The chain has TRBV5-1 and TRBJ1-1; tentative D call: TRBD1 (5 bases). The CDR3 length is 14 residues. Germline CDR1 SGHRS, CDR2 YFSETQ. V gave up 4 bases and J gave up 3 bases, with 13 bases separating them. DNA for the CDR3: TGCGCCAGCAGCCGGGGGGGGTTTGACACTGAAGCTTTCTTT. Protein product: CASSRGGFDTEAFF. The complete variable domain, with remaining parts taken from reference TRBV5-1 and TRBJ1-1, reads KAGVTQTPRYLIKTRGQQVTLSCSPISGHRSVSWYQQTPGQGLQFLFEYFSETQRNKGNFPGRFSGRQFSNSRSEMNVSTLELGDSALYLCASSRGGFDTEAFFGQGTRLTVV.

This clonotype was seen many times. V is TRBV30 and J is TRBJ2-1, with 9 bases aligning to TRBD1. This CDR3 has 18 residues. The germline V gene encodes CDR1 GTSNPN and CDR2 SVGIG (reference sequence). Unmatched junction bases numbered 18, after V lost 8 bases and J lost 1 base. The DNA of the CDR3 is TGTGCCGCAAAGACCGGGACAGGGTCCTATTTATCCTACAATGAGCAGTTCTTC. It specifies CAAKTGTGSYLSYNEQFF.

This clonotype was seen many times. The V and J genes are TRBV6-6 and TRBJ2-1; TRBD2 matches 11 bases. The CDR3 consists of 17 residues. Looked up from germline, CDR1 is MNHNY and CDR2 is SVGAGI (reference sequence). Trimming cost V 3 bases and J 5 bases; bases outside gene matches: 9. The CDR3 coding sequence is TGTGCCAGCAGTTATTCATTTAGCGGGGGGGGGGACAATGAGCAGTTCTTC. Protein sequence: CASSYSFSGGGDNEQFF.

This clonotype is categorized as medium-sized. This chain uses TRBV10-3 with TRBJ1-4; D is undetermined. The CDR3 extends over 15 amino acids. CDR1 is ENHRY, CDR2 SYGVKD, per germline. The ends were cut back, 2 bases at V and 5 bases at J, with 12 bases in the middle. For the CDR3, the DNA is TGTGCCATCAGTGAGCGACCCAAGCCGAATGAAAAACTGTTTTTT. Translation: CAISERPKPNEKLFF.

There are many counts of this clonotype. This chain connects TRBV6-2 or TRBV6-3 to TRBJ1-5, with 9 nucleotides matching TRBD1. In germline, CDR1 is MNHEY, CDR2 SVGEGT. J gave up 5 bases and V 5 bases, and 7 bases lay outside the gene matches. CDR3 length: 15 residues. CDR3 DNA: TGTGCCAGCAGTGGCCCGGGACAGGGCCATCAGCCCCAGCATTTT. Its protein product is CASSGPGQGHQPQHF.

At least ten counts were recorded for this clonotype. The chain carries TRBV20-1 and TRBJ2-3, with D uncertain. V was cut by 0 bases and J by 4 bases, with 14 bases left in between. CDR3 length: 15 residues. The V gene's germline CDR1 is DFQATT and CDR2 SNEGSKA (reference sequence). The CDR3 DNA follows: TGCAGTGCTAGAGATCCCCTAAGGAGCGCAGATACGCAGTATTTT. Its protein product is CSARDPLRSADTQYF.

The table lists this clonotype with many counts. The CDR3 sequence is CASSQDSSPRSGQYF. CDR3 in DNA: TGCGCCAGCAGCCAGGACAGTTCGCCCCGGTCAGGGCAGTACTTC. The genes are TRBV4-1 and TRBJ2-7, with D maybe TRBD1 (6 bases). The germline V gene has CDR1 MGHRA and CDR2 YSYEKL. This CDR3 spans 15 amino acids. Trimming took 3 bases from V and 9 from J, leaving 21 bases between them.

In its sample, this clonotype was seen many times. The chain has TRBV20-1 and TRBJ2-1, with 11 bases fitting TRBD2. Germline-derived CDR1 and CDR2 are DFQATT and SNEGSKA (reference sequence). There are 16 residues in the CDR3. V was clipped by 5 bases and J by 0 bases; unmatched bases: 6. The CDR3 reads CSAGPSGGSSYNEQFF. CDR3 DNA: TGCAGTGCTGGCCCTAGCGGGGGGAGCTCCTACAATGAGCAGTTCTTC.

This clonotype showed up many times. V usage is TRBV20-1 and J usage is TRBJ2-4, with a weak D call TRBD2 (5 bases). This CDR3 comprises 14 residues. The V end was cut by 5 bases, the J end by 1 base, with 12 bases between. Per the germline V gene, CDR1 is DFQATT and CDR2 is SNEGSKA (reference sequence). Here the CDR3 DNA reads TGCAGTGCTCCCAAAACTAGTGCCAAAAACATTCAGTACTTC. Encoded protein: CSAPKTSAKNIQYF.

This clonotype was picked up many times. The chain employs TRBV7-3 and TRBJ2-3; 8 nucleotides align to TRBD1. With 6 bases clipped from V and 5 bases from J, the junction kept 10 bases outside the gene matches. CDR1 is SGHTA and CDR2 is FQGTGA in the germline V gene. The length of the CDR3 is 15 residues. CDR3 amino acids: CASSLHGTGRDTQYF. DNA of the CDR3: TGTGCCAGCAGTCTACACGGGACAGGCAGAGATACGCAGTATTTT.

This clonotype is termed medium-sized. The gene calls are TRBV20-1 and TRBJ1-5, with 8 bases fitting TRBD1. This CDR3 contains 14 residues. V gave up 6 bases and J gave up 5 bases; unmatched junction bases: 9. Germline assignment: CDR1 DFQATT and CDR2 SNEGSKA (reference sequence). This CDR3 is CSATPPGGYQPQHF. The CDR3 DNA reads as TGCAGTGCCACCCCTCCAGGGGGCTATCAGCCCCAGCATTTT.

This clonotype was picked up many times. The chain employs TRBV7-2 and TRBJ2-7, with TRBD2 matching over 12 bases. CDR3 length: 15 residues. After removal of 4 bases from V and 7 bases from J, the junction contained 8 bases not matched to a gene. CDR1 and CDR2 from the germline V gene are SGHTA and FQGNSA. The CDR3 DNA reads as TGTGCCAGCAGCTACTTGCTAGCGGGGGGGCATGAGCAGTACTTC. Translating gives CASSYLLAGGHEQYF.

This clonotype was seen repeatedly, ten times or more. V and J are TRBV5-1 and TRBJ1-1; possibly TRBD1 for D (5 bases). The V gene lost 3 bases and the J gene lost 4 bases, with 13 bases spanning the gap. This CDR3 contains 14 residues. Germline values: CDR1 SGHRS, CDR2 YFSETQ. The CDR3 reads CASSSRGGITEAFF. The DNA for the CDR3 is TGCGCCAGCAGCTCCCGGGGCGGTATCACTGAAGCTTTCTTT.

This clonotype was picked up many times. The V gene is TRBV2, the J gene TRBJ2-2; TRBD2 is a possible D gene (5 bases). V was pared by 4 bases and J by 3 bases, with 24 bases between. CDR1 and CDR2 from the germline V gene are SNHLY and FYNNEI. The CDR3 contains 19 residues. The CDR3 DNA reads TGTGCCAGCAGTGTATCGAGGGCCCCCTTGACGAGGGACACCGGGGAGCTGTTTTTT. Translation: CASSVSRAPLTRDTGELFF.

This clonotype was seen many times. CDR3: CASSPSRGDYGYTF. CDR3 nucleotides: TGTGCCAGCAGCCCGAGCAGGGGAGACTATGGCTACACCTTC. The chain couples TRBV12-3 or TRBV12-4 to TRBJ1-2; possible D gene TRBD1, 6 bases. This CDR3 has 14 amino acids. The V gene lost 6 bases and the J gene lost 3 bases, with 14 bases spanning the gap.

The chain couples TRBV20-1 to TRBJ2-5; 9 nucleotides match TRBD2. Germline CDR1 and CDR2: DFQATT and SNEGSKA (reference sequence). V lost 8 bases and J lost 5; bases outside the gene matches: 6. The CDR3 is 12 residues long. CDR3 DNA: TGCAGTATCGCTGGACTAGCGGAGACCCAGTACTTC. As protein: CSIAGLAETQYF.

This clonotype was picked up many times. The V and J genes are TRBV20-1 and TRBJ2-1, with TRBD1 matching over 7 bases. The germline V gene encodes CDR1 DFQATT and CDR2 SNEGSKA (reference sequence). V trimming: 6 bases; J trimming: 4 bases; junction bases outside the gene matches: 3. This CDR3 has 12 residues. The CDR3 DNA reads TGCAGTGCCCTACAGGGGTACAATGAGCAGTTCTTC. It encodes CSALQGYNEQFF.

This clonotype was observed at least ten times. This sequence joins TRBV5-1 and TRBJ1-2, with D hard to call. Between the trimmed V and J ends, which lost 5 bases and 5 bases, there was a span of 22 bases. The CDR3 covers 16 residues. Germline values: CDR1 SGHRS, CDR2 YFSETQ. The DNA for the CDR3 is TGCGCCAGCAGACTCTTCCCCGGAGGTGATTATTATGGCTACACCTTC. Protein product: CASRLFPGGDYYGYTF.

There are many counts of this clonotype. This chain links TRBV20-1 with TRBJ2-3; 8 bases are shared with TRBD2. Germline V CDR1 and CDR2: DFQATT, SNEGSKA (reference sequence). Trimming took 0 bases from V and 0 from J; bases not matched to a gene: 11. The CDR3 runs 18 residues. CDR3 residues: CSARDPLAEGTSTDTQYF. CDR3 nucleotide sequence: TGCAGTGCTAGAGATCCACTAGCGGAAGGAACTAGCACAGATACGCAGTATTTT.

This clonotype was observed at least ten times. The chain employs TRBV20-1 and TRBJ2-1, with 8 bases identical to TRBD1. V dropped 5 bases and J dropped 2; count of bases not matched to a gene: 8. The CDR3 is made up of 15 amino acids. The germline CDR1 and CDR2 sequences are DFQATT and SNEGSKA (reference sequence). CDR3 in DNA: TGCAGTGCTGACCCGGGACAGGTTACCTACAATGAGCAGTTCTTC. Its protein product is CSADPGQVTYNEQFF.

This clonotype has a count of ten or more. The chain recombines TRBV5-1 with TRBJ1-1; D gene unclear. Germline assignment: CDR1 SGHRS and CDR2 YFSETQ. The CDR3 covers 15 residues. V was cut by 0 bases and J by 4 bases, with 13 bases left in between. This chain's CDR3 is CASSLAPQKGTEAFF. The CDR3 nucleotides read TGCGCCAGCAGCTTGGCACCCCAGAAAGGCACTGAAGCTTTCTTT. The whole variable domain, filled in from reference TRBV5-1 and TRBJ1-1, reads KAGVTQTPRYLIKTRGQQVTLSCSPISGHRSVSWYQQTPGQGLQFLFEYFSETQRNKGNFPGRFSGRQFSNSRSEMNVSTLELGDSALYLCASSLAPQKGTEAFFGQGTRLTVV.

This clonotype was recorded at least ten times. The genes are TRBV20-1 and TRBJ2-7, with D uncertain. Germline lookup yields CDR1 DFQATT and CDR2 SNEGSKA (reference sequence). The CDR3 sequence is 12 residues long. Trimming took 6 bases from V and 0 from J, leaving 9 bases between them. CDR3 sequence (DNA): TGCAGTGCCCGAGAAAGCTCCTACGAGCAGTACTTC. Its translation is CSARESSYEQYF.

There are many counts of this clonotype. V is TRBV20-1 and J is TRBJ2-7, with a possible D match to TRBD2 (5 bases). The V end lost 3 bases, the J end lost 0 bases, and 6 bases lay between the germline ends. This CDR3 has 12 residues. Germline CDR1 DFQATT, CDR2 SNEGSKA (reference sequence). The CDR3 region has the DNA TGCAGTGCTAGCGGGGACTCCTACGAGCAGTACTTC. Translating it yields CSASGDSYEQYF.

This clonotype was recorded a few times. The V and J genes are TRBV6-6 and TRBJ2-7; tentative D call: TRBD1 (6 bases). From germline, CDR1 is MNHNY and CDR2 SVGAGI (reference sequence). The CDR3 has 15 amino acids. The V and J ends lost 2 bases and 6 bases respectively, with 17 bases between them. DNA for the CDR3: TGTGCCAGCAGTTACACAGGGATCCAGCGTCTCGAGCAGTACTTC. Amino acid sequence: CASSYTGIQRLEQYF.

This clonotype was counted at least ten times. The V gene is TRBV20-1, the J gene TRBJ1-5; 10 positions agree with TRBD1. Trimming took 0 bases from V and 1 from J; bases not matched to a gene: 9. The CDR3 loop spans 18 amino acids. Germline CDR1 reads DFQATT; CDR2 reads SNEGSKA (reference sequence). The CDR3 DNA reads as TGCAGTGCTAGAGAATGGGGACAGGGGCTGGGGAGCAATCAGCCCCAGCATTTT. It translates to CSAREWGQGLGSNQPQHF.

This clonotype was seen ten or more times. This sequence joins TRBV29-1 and TRBJ2-3; TRBD2 aligns across 9 bases. V was pared by 1 base and J by 5 bases, with 7 bases of the junction left unmatched. This CDR3 contains 15 residues. Germline-derived CDR1 and CDR2 are SQVTM and ANQGSEA. CDR3 amino acids: CSVEVGRGGGDTQYF. In DNA, the CDR3 is TGCAGCGTTGAAGTTGGGCGGGGGGGTGGAGATACGCAGTATTTT.

This clonotype occurred many times. V and J are TRBV20-1 and TRBJ1-2, with TRBD1 matching over 7 bases. This CDR3 contains 18 residues. Germline CDR1 DFQATT, CDR2 SNEGSKA (reference sequence). Unmatched junction bases numbered 25, after V lost 4 bases and J lost 8 bases. The CDR3 region is CSATHLFFQGTASSGYTF. CDR3 bases: TGCAGTGCTACACATTTGTTCTTCCAAGGGACAGCCAGCTCGGGCTACACCTTC.

At least ten counts were recorded for this clonotype. This sequence joins TRBV5-1 and TRBJ2-7; TRBD1 is a possible D gene (5 bases). V lost 9 bases to trimming and J lost 0 bases, with 16 bases between them. The length of the CDR3 is 14 residues. Germline CDR1 and CDR2: SGHRS and YFSETQ. The chain's CDR3 is CATPQGGPSYEQYF. The DNA for the CDR3 is TGCGCCACTCCCCAGGGCGGACCCTCCTACGAGCAGTACTTC.